The rows below give T cell receptor beta chains drawn from one sample of a study of PD-1 blockade in classical Hodgkin lymphoma. The protocol was immunoSEQ multiplex PCR, while the TCRdb copy is restricted to in-frame clones and leaves out a portion. The sample lists under 70,000 clones, roughly 88% seen once, with 9.5% to 15% in the top ten. The sample here was peripheral blood mononuclear cells (PBMCs), taken at baseline. All receptors derive from a human donor with classical Hodgkin lymphoma. The CDR3 runs from the conserved cysteine through the conserved F or W. A D gene is named only where the DNA matches it firmly. Only part of the rows carry a size: once, few, many, or a class if the clone is expanded.

V	size	D	J	DNA	CDR3
TRBV7-8	few	NA	TRBJ1-1	TGTGCCAGCAGCTTACGGTCCAACGCTGAAGCTTTCTTT	CASSLRSNAEAFF
TRBV5-1	NA	TRBD1	TRBJ2-7	TGCGCCAGCAGCCCGGGACAGGGGGCCTACGAGCAGTACTTC	CASSPGQGAYEQYF
TRBV20-1	few	NA	TRBJ1-1	TGCAGTGCTAGAGATTGGGGTGAAGCTTTCTTT	CSARDWGEAFF
TRBV27	NA	TRBD2	TRBJ2-5	TGTGCCAGCAGTAGGCCTAGCGGGGGGGTCCAAGAGACCCAGTACTTC	CASSRPSGGVQETQYF
TRBV19	NA	TRBD2	TRBJ2-5	TGTGCCAGTAGTATCCTGCTGGGGCGGGGGGGCGAAGAGACCCAGTACTTC	CASSILLGRGGEETQYF
TRBV7-9	NA	TRBD1	TRBJ1-4	TGTGCCAGCAGCCCCCTCCTGAGACAGGGGGCCTTGCGGGATGAAAAACTGTTTTTT	CASSPLLRQGALRDEKLFF
TRBV19	NA	TRBD1	TRBJ1-5	TGTGCCAGTAGTATGAGGGACAGGGACCTAACTTTGAAGCCCCAGCATTTT	CASSMRDRDLTLKPQHF
TRBV11-3	once	TRBD1	TRBJ1-1	TGTGCCAGCAGCCCGAGACAGGGAAGTAACACTGAAGCTTTCTTT	CASSPRQGSNTEAFF
TRBV5-5	NA	TRBD2	TRBJ2-2	TGTGCCAGCAGCGAACCCGGTTTGCGGGGGGGCAACACCGGGGAGCTGTTTTTT	CASSEPGLRGGNTGELFF
TRBV29-1	NA	NA	TRBJ1-2	TGCAGCGTGATCCTTACAGGGCGGGTCTATGGCTACACCTTC	CSVILTGRVYGYTF
TRBV10-1	NA	NA	TRBJ1-1	TGCGCCACTCCCGGGGGGGGGCGACCTGAAGCTTTCTTT	CATPGGGRPEAFF
TRBV10-3	NA	TRBD1	TRBJ2-7	TGTGCCATCACCCACGGACAGGGGGGCTCCTACGAGCAGTACTTC	CAITHGQGGSYEQYF